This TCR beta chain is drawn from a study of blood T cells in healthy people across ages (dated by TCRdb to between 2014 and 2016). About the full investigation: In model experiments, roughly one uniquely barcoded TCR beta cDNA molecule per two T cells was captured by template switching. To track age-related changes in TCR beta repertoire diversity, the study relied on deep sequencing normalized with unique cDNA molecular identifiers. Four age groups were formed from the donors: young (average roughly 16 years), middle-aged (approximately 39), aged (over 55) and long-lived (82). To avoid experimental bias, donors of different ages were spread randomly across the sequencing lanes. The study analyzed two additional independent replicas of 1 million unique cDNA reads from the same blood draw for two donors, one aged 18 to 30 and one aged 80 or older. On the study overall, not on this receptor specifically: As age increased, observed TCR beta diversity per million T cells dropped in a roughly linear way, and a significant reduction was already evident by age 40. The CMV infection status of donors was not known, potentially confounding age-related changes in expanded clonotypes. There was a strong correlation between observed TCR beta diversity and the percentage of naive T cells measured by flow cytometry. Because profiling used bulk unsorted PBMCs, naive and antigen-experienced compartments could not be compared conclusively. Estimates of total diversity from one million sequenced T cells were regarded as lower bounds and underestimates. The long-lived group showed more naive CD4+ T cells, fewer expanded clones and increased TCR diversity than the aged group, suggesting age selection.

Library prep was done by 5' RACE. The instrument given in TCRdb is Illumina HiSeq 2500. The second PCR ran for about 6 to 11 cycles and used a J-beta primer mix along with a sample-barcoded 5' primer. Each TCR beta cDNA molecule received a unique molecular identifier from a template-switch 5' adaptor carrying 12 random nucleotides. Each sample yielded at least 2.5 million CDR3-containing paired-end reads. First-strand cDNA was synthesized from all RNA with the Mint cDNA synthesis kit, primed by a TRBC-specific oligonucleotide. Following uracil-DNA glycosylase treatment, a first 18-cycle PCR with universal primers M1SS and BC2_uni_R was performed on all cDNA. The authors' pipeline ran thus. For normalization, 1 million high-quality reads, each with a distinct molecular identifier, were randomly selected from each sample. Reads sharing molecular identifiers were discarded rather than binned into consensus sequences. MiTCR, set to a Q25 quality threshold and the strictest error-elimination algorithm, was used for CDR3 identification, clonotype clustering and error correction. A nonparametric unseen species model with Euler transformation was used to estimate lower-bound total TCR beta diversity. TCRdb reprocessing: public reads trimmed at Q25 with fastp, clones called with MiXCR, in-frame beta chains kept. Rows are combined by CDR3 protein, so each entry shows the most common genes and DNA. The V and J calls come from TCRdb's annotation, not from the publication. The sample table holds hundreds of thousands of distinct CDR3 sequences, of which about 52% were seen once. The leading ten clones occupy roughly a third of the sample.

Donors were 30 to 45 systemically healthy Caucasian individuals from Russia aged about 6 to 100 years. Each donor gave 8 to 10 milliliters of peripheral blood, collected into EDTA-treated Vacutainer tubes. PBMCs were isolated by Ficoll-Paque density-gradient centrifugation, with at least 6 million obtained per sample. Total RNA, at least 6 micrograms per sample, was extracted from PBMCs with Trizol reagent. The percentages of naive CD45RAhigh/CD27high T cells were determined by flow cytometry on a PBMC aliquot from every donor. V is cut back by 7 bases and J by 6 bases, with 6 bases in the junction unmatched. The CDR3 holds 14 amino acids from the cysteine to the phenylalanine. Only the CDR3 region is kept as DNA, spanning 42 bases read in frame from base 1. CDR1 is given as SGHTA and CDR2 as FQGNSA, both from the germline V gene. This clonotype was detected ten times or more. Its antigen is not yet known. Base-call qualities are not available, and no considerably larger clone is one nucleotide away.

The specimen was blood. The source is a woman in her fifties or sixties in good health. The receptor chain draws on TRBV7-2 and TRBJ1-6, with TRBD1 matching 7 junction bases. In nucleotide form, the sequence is TGTGCCAGCAAAACAGGGACAGCTAATTCACCCCTCCACTTT. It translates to CASKTGTANSPLHF. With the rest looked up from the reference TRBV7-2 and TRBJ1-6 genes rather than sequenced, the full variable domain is GAGVSQSPSNKVTEKGKDVELRCDPISGHTALYWYRQSLGQGLEFLIYFQGNSAPDKSGLPSDRFSAERTGGSVSTLTIQRTQQEDSAVYLCASKTGTANSPLHFGNGTRLTVT.